These 11 T cell receptor beta chains came from one sample sequenced in a study of T-cell reconstitution after alpha-beta-depleted transplantation in children. Unique molecular identifiers were built into the TCRbeta library. Each CDR3 protein is one row after TCRdb ran MiXCR on the PCR reads. The table has more than 100,000 distinct CDR3 sequences, 20% to 25% seen once. Specimen: PBMCs, mostly from graft donor cells, collected 180 days after TCRalphabeta/CD19-depleted stem cell transplant. The source of these receptors is a male patient aged 2 to 10 who had a stem cell transplant for chronic granulomatous disease, so the T cells may come from the graft donor.

This rearrangement joins TRBV5-1 to TRBJ2-5; D unresolved. Germline V gives CDR1 SGHRS, CDR2 YFSETQ. V lost 0 bases to trimming and J lost 4 bases, with 13 bases between them. The length of the CDR3 is 15 residues. CDR3 region: CASSLGRDWVETQYF. DNA of the CDR3: TGCGCCAGCAGCTTGGGGCGAGATTGGGTAGAGACCCAGTACTTC.

CDR3 coding DNA: TGCAGCGTGCCGGGACAGGGTGCAAAACTGTTTTTT. Its translation: CSVPGQGAKLFF. The V call is TRBV29-1, the J call TRBJ1-4, with 9 bases lining up with TRBD1. From germline, CDR1 is SQVTM and CDR2 ANQGSEA. Unmatched junction bases numbered 6, after V lost 6 bases and J lost 10 bases. This CDR3 contains 12 residues.

The V call is TRBV20-1, the J call TRBJ1-5, with TRBD1 identical over 9 bases. The CDR3 contains 17 residues. V gave up 0 bases and J gave up 4 bases; unmatched junction bases: 10. From germline, CDR1 is DFQATT and CDR2 SNEGSKA (reference sequence). The CDR3 nucleotides are TGCAGTGCTAGAGATTTCCGCGGACAGGGGCCAAATCAGCCCCAGCATTTT. This encodes CSARDFRGQGPNQPQHF.

The chain uses TRBV15 and TRBJ2-7; perhaps D is TRBD1 or TRBD2 (5 bases each). V was clipped by 5 bases and J by 0 bases, with 8 bases between them. Germline values: CDR1 LNHNV, CDR2 YYDKDF (reference sequence). This CDR3 is 13 amino acids long. This CDR3 is CATSAGSSYEQYF. Written as DNA, the CDR3 is TGTGCCACCAGCGCAGGGAGCTCCTACGAGCAGTACTTC.

This sequence joins TRBV20-1 and TRBJ2-1, with 9 bases lining up with TRBD2. J was trimmed by 8 bases and V by 5 bases; bases with no gene match: 10. The CDR3 length is 14 residues. Germline V lookup: CDR1 DFQATT, CDR2 SNEGSKA (reference sequence). The CDR3 loop is CSAVAGDPVHEQFF. CDR3 DNA: TGCAGTGCTGTAGCGGGAGATCCGGTACATGAGCAGTTCTTC.

The V gene is TRBV20-1, the J gene TRBJ2-7, with TRBD1 matching over 7 bases. Germline V CDR1 and CDR2: DFQATT, SNEGSKA (reference sequence). The CDR3 runs to 15 residues. Trimming took 1 base from V and 1 from J; bases not matched to a gene: 7. CDR3 sequence (DNA): TGCAGTGCTAGAGGGACAGGCGATAGGTCCTACGAGCAGTACTTC. It codes for CSARGTGDRSYEQYF.

This clonotype was observed many times. The chain uses TRBV2 and TRBJ2-5; 8 bases are shared with TRBD2. Trimming cost V 4 bases and J 0 bases; bases outside gene matches: 7. Germline V gene lookup returns CDR1 SNHLY and CDR2 FYNNEI. The CDR3 is made up of 16 amino acids. The CDR3 DNA reads TGTGCCAGCAGTGGCCAGGGACTAGTGTACCAAGAGACCCAGTACTTC. Protein: CASSGQGLVYQETQYF.

The gene calls are TRBV20-1 and TRBJ1-6; D ambiguous. V was shortened by 0 bases and J by 0 bases, with 15 bases between the two germline ends. Germline V lookup: CDR1 DFQATT, CDR2 SNEGSKA (reference sequence). The CDR3 totals 18 residues. The CDR3 coding sequence is TGCAGTGCTAGAGATCGGGTTGCCGGGAGCTCCTATAATTCACCCCTCCACTTT. The encoded protein is CSARDRVAGSSYNSPLHF.

This clonotype was detected many times. The chain recombines TRBV3-1 with TRBJ2-7, with a tentative D call TRBD2 (5 bases). The CDR3 is 11 amino acids. Germline assignment: CDR1 LGHDT and CDR2 YNNKEL (reference sequence). V was cut by 3 bases and J by 7 bases, with 7 bases left in between. In DNA form, the CDR3 reads TGTGCCAGCAGCCAGAGAGGGGAGCAGTACTTC. Residues: CASSQRGEQYF.

In its sample, this clonotype was seen many times. The chain links TRBV20-1 to TRBJ2-1; 14 bases align to TRBD2. The CDR3 has 15 amino acids. CDR1 and CDR2 (germline): DFQATT, SNEGSKA (reference sequence). V lost 5 bases and J lost 5; bases outside the gene matches: 5. CDR3 loop: CSAPRLAGGNNEQFF. CDR3 bases: TGCAGTGCTCCTAGACTAGCGGGAGGGAACAATGAGCAGTTCTTC.

This clonotype was counted between two and nine times. The rearrangement links TRBV9 to TRBJ2-3; no reliable D call. Germline CDR1 reads SGDLS; CDR2 reads YYNGEE. This CDR3 region has 10 residues. The ends were cut back, 3 bases at V and 5 bases at J, with 1 base in the middle. DNA of the CDR3: TGTGCCAGCAGCGGAGATACGCAGTATTTT. Translation: CASSGDTQYF.